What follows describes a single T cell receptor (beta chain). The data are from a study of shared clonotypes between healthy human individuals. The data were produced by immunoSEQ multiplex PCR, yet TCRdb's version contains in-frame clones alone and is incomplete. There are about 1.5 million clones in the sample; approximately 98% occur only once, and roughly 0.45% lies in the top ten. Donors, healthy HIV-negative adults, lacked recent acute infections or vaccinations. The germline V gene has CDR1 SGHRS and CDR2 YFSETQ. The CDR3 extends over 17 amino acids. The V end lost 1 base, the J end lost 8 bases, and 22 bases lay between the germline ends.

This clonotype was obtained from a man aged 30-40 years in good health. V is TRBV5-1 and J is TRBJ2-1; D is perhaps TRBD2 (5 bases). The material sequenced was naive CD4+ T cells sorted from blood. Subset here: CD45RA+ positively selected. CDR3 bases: TGCGCCAGCAGCTTGACCCCGCCTAGCCCCGTTTGGGATGAGCAGTTCTTC. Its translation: CASSLTPPSPVWDEQFF.